This note documents a single T cell receptor beta chain sequence. Its target is unknown. CDR3 length: 15 amino acids. Trimming took off 5 bases at V and 2 bases at J, with 15 bases between the two ends. CDR1 MGHRA and CDR2 YSYEKL come from the germline V gene. Reverse transcribed after extraction, RNA yielded cDNA as the sequencing template. Sequencing was performed with immunoSEQ multiplex PCR; in TCRdb, only in-frame clones are kept and a portion is missing. The sample has about 20,000 clones; 60% to 80% are singletons. Collected material from alopecia areata patients comprised lesional scalp punch biopsies and peripheral blood. This entry comes from a study of CD8+ T cells in alopecia areata. About the research overall: Those patients who were treated received oral tofacitinib, which was given at 5 to 10 mg twice daily for moderate-to-severe alopecia areata.

Findings of the study overall: Affected lesional scalp, above all in alopecia totalis/universalis, was more clonal than normal scalp. Patients shared TCRs less clearly than mice did, possibly for HLA-related reasons. Scalp data also include sequences from resident alphabeta T cells of normal skin.

The source is a human donor with alopecia areata. The chain is built from TRBV4-1 and TRBJ1-2; D remains ambiguous. The sample in question was skin, obtained at week 0. DNA of the CDR3: TGCGCCAGCAGCGAGACCGGGATACTCAACTATGGCTACACCTTC. Its protein is CASSETGILNYGYTF.